This T cell receptor beta chain is from a study of T-cell reconstitution after alpha-beta-depleted transplantation in children. Findings and caveats of the study: Newly made T cells mostly supplied T-cell counts and diversity one year after transplant.

Germline-derived CDR1 and CDR2 are LGHNA and YNFKEQ. The junction had 7 bases not matched to a gene; V was cut back by 4 bases and J by 5 bases. CDR3 length: 15 residues. This clonotype came up many times. The antigen is unknown. Unique molecular identifiers were incorporated when the TCRbeta library was constructed. TCRdb itself ran the PCR reads through MiXCR, one entry per CDR3 protein. The sample carries approximately 250,000 distinct CDR3 sequences, around 25% recorded once. Sequencing was performed on PBMCs, taken before TCRalphabeta/CD19-depleted stem cell transplant. The TCR was taken from a girl aged 2 to 10 with Fanconi anemia, due to receive a stem cell transplant. The J gene is TRBJ2-1, the V gene TRBV4-2; 8 bases fit TRBD2. CDR3 loop: CASSPAGGPHNEQFF. In DNA, the CDR3 is TGTGCCAGCAGCCCTGCGGGGGGTCCACACAATGAGCAGTTCTTC.